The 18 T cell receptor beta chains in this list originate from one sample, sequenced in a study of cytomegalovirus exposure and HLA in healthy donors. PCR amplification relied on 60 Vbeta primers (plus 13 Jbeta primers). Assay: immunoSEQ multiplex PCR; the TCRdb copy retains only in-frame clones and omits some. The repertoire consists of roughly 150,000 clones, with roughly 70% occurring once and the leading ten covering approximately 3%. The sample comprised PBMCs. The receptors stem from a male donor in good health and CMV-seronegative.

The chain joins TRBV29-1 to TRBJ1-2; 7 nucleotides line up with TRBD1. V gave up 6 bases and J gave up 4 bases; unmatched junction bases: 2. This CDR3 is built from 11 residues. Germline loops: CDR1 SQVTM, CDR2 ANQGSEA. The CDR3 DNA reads TGCAGCGTGGGGGACAGCTATGGCTACACCTTC. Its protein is CSVGDSYGYTF.

The chain's CDR3 is CASSLGGRLYGYTF. CDR3 coding DNA: TGTGCCAGCAGCTTAGGAGGCCGTCTCTATGGCTACACCTTC. The chain combines TRBV7-8 with TRBJ1-2; D not resolved. From germline, CDR1 is SGHVS and CDR2 FQNEAQ. V was pared by 1 base and J by 4 bases, with 10 bases between. This CDR3 comprises 14 residues.

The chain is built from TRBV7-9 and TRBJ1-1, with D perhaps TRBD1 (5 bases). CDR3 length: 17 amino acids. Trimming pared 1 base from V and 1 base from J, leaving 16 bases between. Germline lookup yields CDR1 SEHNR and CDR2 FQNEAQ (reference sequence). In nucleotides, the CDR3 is TGTGCCAGCAGCTTAGGGATAGGGACTTGGAGGAACACTGAAGCTTTCTTT. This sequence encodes CASSLGIGTWRNTEAFF. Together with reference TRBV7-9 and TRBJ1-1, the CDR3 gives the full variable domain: DTGVSQNPRHKITKRGQNVTFRCDPISEHNRLYWYRQTLGQGPEFLTYFQNEAQLEKSRLLSDRFSAERPKGSFSTLEIQRTEQGDSAMYLCASSLGIGTWRNTEAFFGQGTRLTVV.

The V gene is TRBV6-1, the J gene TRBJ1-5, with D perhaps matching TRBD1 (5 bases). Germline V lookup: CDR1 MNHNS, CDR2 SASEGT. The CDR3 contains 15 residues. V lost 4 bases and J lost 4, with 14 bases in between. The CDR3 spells CASSGTGARNQPQHF. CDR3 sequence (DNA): TGTGCCAGCAGTGGCACTGGGGCAAGGAATCAGCCCCAGCATTTT.

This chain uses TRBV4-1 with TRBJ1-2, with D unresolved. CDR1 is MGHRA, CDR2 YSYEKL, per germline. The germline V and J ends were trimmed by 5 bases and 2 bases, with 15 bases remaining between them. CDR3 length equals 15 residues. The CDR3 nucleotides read TGCGCCAGCAGCTTCGGCGGCGATCCAAACTATGGCTACACCTTC. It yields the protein CASSFGGDPNYGYTF.

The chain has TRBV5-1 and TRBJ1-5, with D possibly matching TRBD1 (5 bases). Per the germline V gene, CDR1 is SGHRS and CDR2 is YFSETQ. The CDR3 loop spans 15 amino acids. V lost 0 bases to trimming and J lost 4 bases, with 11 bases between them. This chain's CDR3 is CASSLDTKGNQPQHF. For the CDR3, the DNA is TGCGCCAGCAGCTTGGACACCAAGGGGAATCAGCCCCAGCATTTT. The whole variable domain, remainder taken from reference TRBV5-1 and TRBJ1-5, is KAGVTQTPRYLIKTRGQQVTLSCSPISGHRSVSWYQQTPGQGLQFLFEYFSETQRNKGNFPGRFSGRQFSNSRSEMNVSTLELGDSALYLCASSLDTKGNQPQHFGDGTRLSIL.

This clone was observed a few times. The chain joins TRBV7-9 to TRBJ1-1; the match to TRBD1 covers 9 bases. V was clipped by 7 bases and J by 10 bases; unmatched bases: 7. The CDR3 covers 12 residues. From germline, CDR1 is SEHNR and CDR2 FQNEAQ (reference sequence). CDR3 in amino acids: CASTSLTGGAFF. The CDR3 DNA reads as TGTGCCAGCACGTCTTTGACAGGGGGAGCTTTCTTT.

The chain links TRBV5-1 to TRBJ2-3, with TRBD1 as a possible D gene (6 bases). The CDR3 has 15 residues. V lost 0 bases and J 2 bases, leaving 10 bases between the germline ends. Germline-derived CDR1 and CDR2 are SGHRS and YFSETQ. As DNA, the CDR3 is TGCGCCAGCAGCTTGGTAGGGGGAACCACAGATACGCAGTATTTT. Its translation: CASSLVGGTTDTQYF.

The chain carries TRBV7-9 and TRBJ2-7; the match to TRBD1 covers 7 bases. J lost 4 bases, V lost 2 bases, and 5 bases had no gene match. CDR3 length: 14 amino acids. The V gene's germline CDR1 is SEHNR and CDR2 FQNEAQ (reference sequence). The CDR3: CASSLTTGHYEQYF. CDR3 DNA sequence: TGTGCCAGCAGCTTAACGACAGGGCATTACGAGCAGTACTTC.

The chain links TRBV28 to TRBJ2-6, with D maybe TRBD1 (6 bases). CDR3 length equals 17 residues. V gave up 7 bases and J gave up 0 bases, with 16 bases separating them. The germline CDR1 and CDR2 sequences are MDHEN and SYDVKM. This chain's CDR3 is CASTLRTVYSGANVLTF. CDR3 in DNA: TGTGCCAGCACCCTCCGGACAGTTTACTCTGGGGCCAACGTCCTGACTTTC.

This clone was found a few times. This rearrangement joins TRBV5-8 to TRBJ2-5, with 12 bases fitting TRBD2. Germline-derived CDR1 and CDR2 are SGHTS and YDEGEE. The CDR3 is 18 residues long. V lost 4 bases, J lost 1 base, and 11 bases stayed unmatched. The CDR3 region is CASSPGRASGGVQETQYF. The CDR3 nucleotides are TGTGCCAGCAGCCCCGGGAGGGCTAGCGGGGGGGTCCAAGAGACCCAGTACTTC.

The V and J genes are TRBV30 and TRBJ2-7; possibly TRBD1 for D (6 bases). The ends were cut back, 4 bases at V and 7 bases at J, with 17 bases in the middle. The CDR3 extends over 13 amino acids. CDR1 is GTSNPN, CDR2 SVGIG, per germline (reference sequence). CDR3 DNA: TGTGCCTGGACCTGGCTGGGGGCGGGTGAGCAGTACTTC. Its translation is CAWTWLGAGEQYF. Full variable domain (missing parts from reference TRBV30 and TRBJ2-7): SQTIHQWPATLVQPVGSPLSLECTVEGTSNPNLYWYRQAAGRGLQLLFYSVGIGQISSEVPQNLSASRPQDRQFILSSKKLLLSDSGFYLCAWTWLGAGEQYFGPGTRLTVT.

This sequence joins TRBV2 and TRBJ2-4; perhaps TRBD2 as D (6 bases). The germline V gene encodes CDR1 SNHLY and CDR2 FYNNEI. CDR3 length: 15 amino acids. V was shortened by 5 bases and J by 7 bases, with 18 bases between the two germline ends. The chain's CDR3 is CASSPFRDGGNIQYF. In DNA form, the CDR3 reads TGTGCCAGCAGTCCCTTTAGGGACGGAGGGAACATTCAGTACTTC.

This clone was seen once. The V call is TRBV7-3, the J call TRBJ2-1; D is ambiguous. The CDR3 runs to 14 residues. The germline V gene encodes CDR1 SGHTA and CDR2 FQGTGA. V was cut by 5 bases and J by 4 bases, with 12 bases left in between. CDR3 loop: CASSLQASYNEQFF. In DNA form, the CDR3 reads TGTGCCAGCAGCCTCCAAGCTTCTTACAATGAGCAGTTCTTC.

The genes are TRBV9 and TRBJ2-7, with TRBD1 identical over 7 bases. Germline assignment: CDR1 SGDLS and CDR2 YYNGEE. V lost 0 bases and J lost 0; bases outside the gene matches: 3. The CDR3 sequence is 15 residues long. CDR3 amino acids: CASSVARDSSYEQYF. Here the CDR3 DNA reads TGTGCCAGCAGCGTAGCTCGGGACAGCTCCTACGAGCAGTACTTC.

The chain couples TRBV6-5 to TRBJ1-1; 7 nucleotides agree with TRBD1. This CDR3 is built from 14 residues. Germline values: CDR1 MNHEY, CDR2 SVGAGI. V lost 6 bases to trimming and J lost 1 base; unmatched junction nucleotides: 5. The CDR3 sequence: CASSPGGGNTEAFF. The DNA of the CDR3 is TGTGCCAGCAGCCCAGGGGGTGGGAACACTGAAGCTTTCTTT.

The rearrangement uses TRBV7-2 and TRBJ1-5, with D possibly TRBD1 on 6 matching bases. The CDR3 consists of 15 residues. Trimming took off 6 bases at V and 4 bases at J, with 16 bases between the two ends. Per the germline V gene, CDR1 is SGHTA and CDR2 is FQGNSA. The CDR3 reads CASSYADSLNQPQHF. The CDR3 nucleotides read TGTGCCAGCAGTTATGCGGACAGTTTGAATCAGCCCCAGCATTTT.

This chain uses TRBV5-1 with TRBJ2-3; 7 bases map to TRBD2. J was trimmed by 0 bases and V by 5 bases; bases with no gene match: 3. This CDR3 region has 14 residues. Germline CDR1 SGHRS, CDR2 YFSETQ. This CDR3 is CASSLAASTDTQYF. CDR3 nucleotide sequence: TGCGCCAGCAGTCTAGCGGCTAGCACAGATACGCAGTATTTT. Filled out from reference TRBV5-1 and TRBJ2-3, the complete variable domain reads KAGVTQTPRYLIKTRGQQVTLSCSPISGHRSVSWYQQTPGQGLQFLFEYFSETQRNKGNFPGRFSGRQFSNSRSEMNVSTLELGDSALYLCASSLAASTDTQYFGPGTRLTVL.